A single sample gave rise to the 22 T cell receptor beta chains below, sequenced in a study of spatial heterogeneity in lung cancer. The antigens of these receptors remain unknown. The time point was: sample taken at primary tumor resection. General study results and limits: Higher tumor mutation counts went along with higher counts of expanded intratumoral alpha and beta TCRs.

A single record per CDR3 protein comes from TCRdb applying MiXCR to the 5' RACE reads. This table holds approximately 94,000 distinct CDR3 sequences, about 4.4% found once. The sample in question was lung tumor tissue, obtained at surgery. All receptors come from a male donor with early-stage non-small cell lung cancer.

In its sample, this clonotype was seen many times. V usage is TRBV20-1 and J usage is TRBJ1-2, with TRBD1 matching over 8 bases. Germline CDR1 reads DFQATT; CDR2 reads SNEGSKA (reference sequence). The ends lost 5 bases at V and 5 bases at J; junction bases unmatched: 7. The CDR3 consists of 13 residues. The CDR3 is CSALPGQVYGYTF. The CDR3 DNA is TGCAGTGCTCTGCCGGGACAGGTGTATGGCTACACCTTC.

This clonotype has ten or more counts. The V call is TRBV5-1, the J call TRBJ2-5; D is unresolved. The germline V and J ends were trimmed by 4 bases and 2 bases, with 9 bases remaining between them. Germline V gene lookup returns CDR1 SGHRS and CDR2 YFSETQ. This CDR3 contains 13 residues. The CDR3 DNA reads as TGCGCCAGCAGCCTCGGTTTACAAGAGACCCAGTACTTC. As protein: CASSLGLQETQYF.

Written as DNA, the CDR3 is TGTGCCAGTACCAGGGCGGGTAATGAAAAACTGTTTTTT. This codes for CASTRAGNEKLFF. J is TRBJ1-4 and V is TRBV28; D might be TRBD1 (5 bases). The germline CDR1 and CDR2 sequences are MDHEN and SYDVKM. Trimming stripped 9 bases from V and 4 bases from J, with 12 bases between. The CDR3 spans 13 residues.

This clonotype was recorded many times. The genes are TRBV30 and TRBJ2-3, with D uncertain. The CDR3 is made up of 11 amino acids. The V end was cut by 2 bases, the J end by 3 bases, with 3 bases between. The germline V gene has CDR1 GTSNPN and CDR2 SVGIG (reference sequence). CDR3 bases: TGTGCCTGGAGTCTGACAGATACGCAGTATTTT. This gives the protein CAWSLTDTQYF.

This clonotype was seen at least ten times. The CDR3 bases are TGTGCCAGCAGCAGCCGGGACAGGCTGGGCCTCCGCAATCAGCCCCAGCATTTT. Encoded protein: CASSSRDRLGLRNQPQHF. J is TRBJ1-5 and V is TRBV21-1; the DNA was not used to check the table's D call, TRBD1. TRBV21-1 is labeled a pseudogene. The CDR3 loop spans 18 amino acids.

CDR3: CSANPGQGQETQYF. CDR3 coding DNA: TGCAGTGCTAATCCGGGACAGGGACAAGAGACCCAGTACTTC. The chain has TRBV20-1 and TRBJ2-5, with 9 positions matching TRBD1. CDR1 is DFQATT, CDR2 SNEGSKA, per germline (reference sequence). The J segment lost 2 bases and the V segment lost 4 bases, leaving 5 bases of the junction unmatched. There are 14 residues in the CDR3.

This clonotype was observed a few times. This rearrangement joins TRBV4-1 to TRBJ1-1; D not resolved. This CDR3 contains 13 residues. CDR1 is MGHRA, CDR2 YSYEKL, per germline. V lost 0 bases, J lost 3 bases, and 5 bases lay in between. The CDR3 sequence: CASSQEQYTEAFF. CDR3 nucleotides: TGCGCCAGCAGCCAAGAACAATACACTGAAGCTTTCTTT.

The table lists this clonotype with many counts. The chain employs TRBV6-2 or TRBV6-3 and TRBJ2-1; D is unclear. Germline CDR1 and CDR2: MNHEY and SVGEGT. V lost 3 bases and J lost 15, with 9 bases in between. This CDR3 comprises 10 residues. The CDR3 sequence is CASSYSPRFF. Here the CDR3 DNA reads TGTGCCAGCAGTTATAGCCCCCGGTTCTTC.

In this sample, this clonotype turned up a few times. The V and J genes are TRBV6-1 and TRBJ2-1; 10 bases match TRBD2. From germline, CDR1 is MNHNS and CDR2 SASEGT. Trimming removed 6 bases from V and 5 bases from J; junction bases left unmatched: 10. CDR3 length: 16 residues. DNA for the CDR3: TGTGCCAGCAGGTCCGCTAGCGGGAGTCTGGACAATGAGCAGTTCTTC. Translating it yields CASRSASGSLDNEQFF.

This clonotype was counted many times. V gene TRBV7-9 combines with J gene TRBJ2-1; D ambiguous. V was pared by 1 base and J by 3 bases, with 4 bases between. The V gene's germline CDR1 is SEHNR and CDR2 FQNEAQ (reference sequence). This CDR3 contains 13 residues. This chain's CDR3 is CASSLVHYNEQFF. DNA for the CDR3: TGTGCCAGCAGCTTAGTCCACTACAATGAGCAGTTCTTC.

This clonotype was counted many times. CDR3 nucleotide sequence: TGTGCCAGCAGCGTTAGTGGCGGGGGGTCGAACACTGAAGCTTTCTTT. It encodes CASSVSGGGSNTEAFF. The chain recombines TRBV9 with TRBJ1-1; D perhaps matches TRBD1 (5 bases). Germline V gives CDR1 SGDLS, CDR2 YYNGEE. The CDR3 runs to 16 residues. V was pared by 2 bases and J by 1 base, with 15 bases between.

Many counts were recorded for this clonotype. V usage is TRBV4-1 and J usage is TRBJ2-7; 13 bases match TRBD2. Trimming removed 6 bases from V and 3 bases from J; junction bases left unmatched: 5. CDR3 length: 15 amino acids. Germline lookup yields CDR1 MGHRA and CDR2 YSYEKL. CDR3 bases: TGCGCCAGCAGTGGCGGGACTAGCGGGGTCTACGAGCAGTACTTC. This gives the protein CASSGGTSGVYEQYF.

This clonotype was observed at least ten times. V gene TRBV4-2 combines with J gene TRBJ2-3; D uncertain. The CDR3 has 13 amino acids. Germline CDR1 reads LGHNA; CDR2 reads YNFKEQ. V dropped 2 bases and J dropped 6 bases, with 9 bases sitting between them. The CDR3 DNA follows: TGTGCCAGCAGCCAAAGGAGCGCGGATACGCAGTATTTT. Its protein is CASSQRSADTQYF.

Many counts were recorded for this clonotype. The chain is built from TRBV5-6 and TRBJ1-1; tentative D call: TRBD1 (6 bases). Germline-derived CDR1 and CDR2 are SGHDT and YYEEEE. CDR3 length equals 14 residues. With 4 bases removed from V and 4 bases from J, the gap between germline ends came to 14 bases. The CDR3 coding sequence is TGTGCCAGCAGCCAAACCCCGGACAGCACTGAAGCTTTCTTT. Translation gives CASSQTPDSTEAFF. Together with reference TRBV5-6 and TRBJ1-1, the CDR3 gives the full variable domain: DAGVTQSPTHLIKTRGQQVTLRCSPKSGHDTVSWYQQALGQGPQFIFQYYEEEERQRGNFPDRFSGHQFPNYSSELNVNALLLGDSALYLCASSQTPDSTEAFFGQGTRLTVV.

The genes are TRBV12-3 or TRBV12-4 and TRBJ2-5; no clear D. The ends were cut back, 5 bases at V and 3 bases at J, with 7 bases in the middle. CDR3 length equals 12 residues. CDR3 in DNA: TGTGCCAGCAGTGACTTGGAAGAGACCCAGTACTTC. Encoded protein: CASSDLEETQYF.

This clonotype was seen repeatedly, ten times or more. V is TRBV5-1 and J is TRBJ2-5; 8 bases match TRBD1. Trimming removed 4 bases from V and 3 bases from J; junction bases left unmatched: 5. CDR3 length: 14 residues. Per germline, CDR1 SGHRS and CDR2 YFSETQ. The CDR3 spells CASSRTGREETQYF. DNA of the CDR3: TGCGCCAGCAGCAGGACAGGGAGAGAAGAGACCCAGTACTTC.

The table lists this clonotype with many counts. The J gene is TRBJ1-3, the V gene TRBV25-1; D is undetermined. The CDR3 is made up of 15 amino acids. Germline loops: CDR1 MGHDK, CDR2 SYGVNS. V lost 4 bases and J 1 base, leaving 11 bases between the germline ends. CDR3 in amino acids: CASSAPAGSGNTIYF. In DNA, the CDR3 is TGTGCCAGCAGTGCCCCCGCAGGATCTGGAAACACCATATATTTT.

This clonotype was detected many times. The chain couples TRBV12-3 or TRBV12-4 to TRBJ1-5, with 12 bases fitting TRBD1. J lost 2 bases, V lost 6 bases, and 5 bases had no gene match. The CDR3 consists of 16 residues. The CDR3: CASRQGQGAGNQPQHF. CDR3 coding DNA: TGTGCCAGCAGACAGGGACAGGGGGCCGGCAATCAGCCCCAGCATTTT.

This clonotype was detected ten times or more. The rearrangement uses TRBV20-1 and TRBJ1-1; a weak D match, TRBD1 (5 bases). Germline V lookup: CDR1 DFQATT, CDR2 SNEGSKA (reference sequence). V was clipped by 3 bases and J by 5 bases, with 19 bases between them. The CDR3 is made up of 15 amino acids. CDR3 DNA sequence: TGCAGTGCTAGTTCGCCAGCAGATCGGGGGACTGAAGCTTTCTTT. This gives the protein CSASSPADRGTEAFF.

The sample holds many counts of this clonotype. The conserved final phenylalanine or tryptophan is absent from the CDR3, which likely points to a read error. It is unclear where the CDR3 begins or ends on the DNA, so no DNA is shown, and the CDR3 is as TCRdb lists it. The chain combines TRBV27 with TRBJ1-2; the table assigns TRBD1, which was not confirmed against the DNA. CDR1 is MNHEY and CDR2 is SMNVEV in the germline V gene (reference sequence). The CDR3 extends over 13 residues, inclusive of both ends. The chain's CDR3 is CASSLSIEGAKTY.

The V call is TRBV12-3 or TRBV12-4, the J call TRBJ2-3, with 10 nucleotides matching TRBD2. With 7 bases clipped from V and 3 bases from J, the junction kept 4 bases outside the gene matches. The CDR3 totals 14 residues. This CDR3 reads CASKTSGTTDTQYF. The DNA for the CDR3 is TGTGCCAGCAAAACTAGCGGGACAACAGATACGCAGTATTTT.

The chain employs TRBV28 and TRBJ2-3; unclear D gene. Trimming cost V 5 bases and J 2 bases, with 23 bases left between them. CDR3 size: 18 residues. CDR1 is MDHEN, CDR2 SYDVKM, per germline. CDR3 residues: CASSPTPAGLSYTDTQYF. The CDR3 DNA is TGTGCCAGCAGTCCTACTCCCGCCGGCCTCTCCTACACAGATACGCAGTATTTT.